This T cell receptor beta chain was identified in a study of prognosis after radiotherapy for stage I lung cancer. At each of two time points, about 6.5 milliliters of venous blood were taken. The authors amplified TCR beta CDR3 from genomic DNA using two-round multiplex PCR. First-round PCR, the initial amplification, used primers specific to each TRBV and TRBJ gene. TCRdb processed the multiplex PCR reads anew with MiXCR; each CDR3 protein has one entry. The table includes 45,000 to 60,000 distinct CDR3 sequences, about 37% detected once. Trimming stripped 2 bases from V and 8 bases from J, with 7 bases between. Germline V CDR1 and CDR2: SGHKS, YYEKEE (reference sequence). The CDR3 totals 12 residues. This clonotype was recorded at least ten times.

V gene TRBV5-5 combines with J gene TRBJ2-2; D is unclear. The sample consisted of PBMCs, taken before or after stereotactic body radiation therapy (not recorded which). This receptor was identified in a donor over 45 with non-small cell lung cancer. The CDR3 here is CASSFRSGELFF. The DNA for the CDR3 is TGTGCCAGCAGCTTTAGGTCGGGGGAGCTGTTTTTT.